The clone carrying this TCR beta chain was counted once. CDR3 length equals 15 residues. V was cut by 3 bases and J by 0 bases, with 9 bases left in between. Germline CDR1 KGHSH, CDR2 LQKENI. The record originates from a study of blood T cell repertoires in COVID-19. Study at large: The United States, Italy and Spain provided the acute and convalescent COVID-19 samples. From T cells, B-cell-depleted T cells, or PBMCs came the material, which was cDNA or gDNA.

In the source study's methods: Amplification with reference gene primers provided the estimates of nucleated cell counts. Libraries were prepared by immunoSEQ multiplex PCR; TCRdb keeps only in-frame clonotypes and omits some of them. For V, J and clone size, that table is used; D and trimming come from the DNA. The table shows 70,000 or so clones, with 80% occurring only once. The rearrangement uses TRBV18 and TRBJ1-5, with D tentatively TRBD1 (6 bases). This TCR was sampled from a human donor in a cohort sampled during active COVID-19. Sequencing was carried out using peripheral blood. Here the CDR3 reads CASSPTGISNQPQHF. The CDR3 coding sequence is TGTGCCAGCTCACCCACAGGGATTAGCAATCAGCCCCAGCATTTT.